This T cell receptor (beta chain) is from a study of T cells in Graves' hyperthyroidism and ophthalmopathy. This clonotype was seen many times. CDR1 is MDHEN, CDR2 SYDVKM, per germline. The CDR3 consists of 17 residues. The V end was cut by 4 bases, the J end by 0 bases, with 16 bases between. It was RNA transcripts that yielded the amplified TCR beta CDR3 regions. In the first-round RT-PCR of the TCR CDR3, the HTBI primer set was used. TCRdb independently ran MiXCR on the multiplex PCR reads; one entry per CDR3 protein. The table lists some 770,000 distinct CDR3 sequences, about a sixth of them singletons. These patients, aged 18 to 65, had recently diagnosed hyperthyroidism lasting under 2 months.

The TCR originated in a man between 18 and 35 years old with Graves' hyperthyroidism. V is TRBV28 and J is TRBJ2-1; D not resolved. Specimen: blood. In DNA form, the CDR3 reads TGTGCCAGCAGTTCCCTCTTTGCCACAAGCTCCTACAATGAGCAGTTCTTC. It is translated as CASSSLFATSSYNEQFF.